The 28 T cell receptor beta chains given below trace back to one sample, sequenced in a study of cytomegalovirus exposure and HLA in healthy donors. A multiplex PCR was run with 60 Vbeta primers and 13 Jbeta primers. The method was immunoSEQ multiplex PCR; TCRdb's version includes in-frame clones alone and lacks a portion of them. Of about 100,000 clones listed, 74% were seen once; the top ten hold 2% to 3%. Input material: PBMCs. The receptors originated from a man in his fifties in good health and CMV-seropositive.

The chain couples TRBV18 to TRBJ2-7, with D perhaps matching TRBD1 (6 bases). The V end was cut by 3 bases, the J end by 7 bases, with 19 bases between. CDR1 is KGHSH, CDR2 LQKENI, per germline. The length of the CDR3 is 15 residues. The CDR3 sequence is CASSPFTGWDREQYF. The CDR3 DNA sequence: TGTGCCAGCTCACCTTTCACAGGGTGGGACCGGGAGCAGTACTTC.

As regards this clone: A read error may account for a junction end that differs from germline. The same CDR3 also results from other DNA sequences found in this sample. The rearrangement links TRBV2 to TRBJ1-3; 7 bases line up with TRBD1. Germline assignment: CDR1 SNHLY and CDR2 FYNNEI. The CDR3 runs 16 residues. The CDR3 spells CASSEERDSSGNTIYF. CDR3 bases: TGTGCCAGCAGTGAAGAACGGGACAGCTCTGGAAACACTATATATTTT. Supplemented by reference TRBV2 and TRBJ1-3, the full variable domain reads EPEVTQTPSHQVTQMGQEVILRCVPISNHLYFYWYRQILGQKVEFLVSFYNNEISEKSEIFDDQFSVERPDGSNFTLKIRSTKLEDSAMYFCASSEERDSSGNTIYFGEGSWLTVV.

This chain uses TRBV7-3 with TRBJ2-5, with a tentative D call TRBD2 (5 bases). This CDR3 is built from 13 residues. Germline loops: CDR1 SGHTA, CDR2 FQGTGA. V shed 5 bases and J shed 5 bases, with 12 bases lying between them. CDR3: CASSAPGEETQYF. CDR3 coding DNA: TGTGCCAGCAGCGCCCCCGGGGAGGAGACCCAGTACTTC.

The chain combines TRBV19 with TRBJ1-1; a weak D match, TRBD1 (6 bases). The V end was cut by 6 bases, the J end by 4 bases, with 15 bases between. This CDR3 has 14 residues. Germline V gives CDR1 LNHDA, CDR2 SQIVND (reference sequence). The CDR3 spells CASRWGGQGTEAFF. The DNA of the CDR3 is TGTGCCAGTAGATGGGGGGGGCAGGGCACTGAAGCTTTCTTT.

This clone was seen more than once but under ten times. The V and J genes are TRBV30 and TRBJ2-1; 7 nucleotides agree with TRBD2. J was trimmed by 2 bases and V by 5 bases; bases with no gene match: 6. Germline CDR1 and CDR2: GTSNPN and SVGIG (reference sequence). The CDR3 contains 14 residues. CDR3 sequence: CAWSGGSTYNEQFF. CDR3 in DNA: TGTGCCTGGTCGGGCGGGAGCACCTACAATGAGCAGTTCTTC.

The V gene is TRBV4-1, the J gene TRBJ2-3; D not resolved. V lost 0 bases to trimming and J lost 3 bases, with 4 bases between them. The CDR3 has 13 residues. The germline CDR1 and CDR2 sequences are MGHRA and YSYEKL. CDR3 DNA: TGCGCCAGCAGCCAAGATCTAACAGATACGCAGTATTTT. This translates into CASSQDLTDTQYF.

A single count supports this clone. This chain links TRBV5-1 with TRBJ2-1, with D perhaps TRBD2 (6 bases). V lost 3 bases and J 0 bases, leaving 10 bases between the germline ends. CDR3 length: 15 amino acids. Per germline, CDR1 SGHRS and CDR2 YFSETQ. The CDR3 region is CASSSDGSSYNEQFF. The CDR3 DNA reads as TGCGCCAGCAGCTCCGACGGGAGCTCCTACAATGAGCAGTTCTTC.

The chain combines TRBV5-1 with TRBJ2-5; D may be TRBD1 (6 bases). The CDR3 covers 14 residues. CDR1 SGHRS and CDR2 YFSETQ come from the germline V gene. The V gene lost 4 bases and the J gene lost 2 bases, with 12 bases spanning the gap. The CDR3, as DNA: TGCGCCAGCAGCCCTGGACAGTTGCAAGAGACCCAGTACTTC. It yields the protein CASSPGQLQETQYF.

V usage is TRBV18 and J usage is TRBJ1-4, with 9 positions matching TRBD1. Germline assignment: CDR1 KGHSH and CDR2 LQKENI. V gave up 3 bases and J gave up 8 bases; unmatched junction bases: 4. The CDR3 loop spans 14 amino acids. The CDR3 spells CASSPGTGNEKLFF. CDR3 nucleotides: TGTGCCAGCTCACCCGGGACAGGGAACGAAAAACTGTTTTTT.

The rearrangement links TRBV12-5 to TRBJ1-6; maybe TRBD1 (5 bases). This CDR3 spans 18 amino acids. The germline V gene has CDR1 LGHNT and CDR2 FRNRAP. V lost 2 bases and J 0 bases, leaving 14 bases between the germline ends. In nucleotides, the CDR3 is TGTGCTAGTGGTTTGTCGACCAGGGTCCTCTCCTATAATTCACCCCTCCACTTT. This encodes CASGLSTRVLSYNSPLHF.

This clone is deemed medium-sized. The rearrangement links TRBV28 to TRBJ1-6; TRBD1 matches at 11 bases. Losses at the gene ends were 5 bases for V and 10 bases for J; bases not matched to a gene: 7. The CDR3 runs to 15 residues. Per germline, CDR1 MDHEN and CDR2 SYDVKM. CDR3 loop: CASSPSGQGDSPLHF. The CDR3 DNA reads TGTGCCAGCAGTCCCTCGGGACAGGGGGACTCACCCCTCCACTTT.

This chain joins TRBV2 and TRBJ2-2; 7 bases match TRBD1. Losses at the gene ends were 4 bases for V and 1 base for J; bases not matched to a gene: 0. Germline values: CDR1 SNHLY, CDR2 FYNNEI. This CDR3 is 14 amino acids long. The CDR3 nucleotides read TGTGCCAGCAGTGGGACAGGGAACACCGGGGAGCTGTTTTTT. As protein: CASSGTGNTGELFF.

The V call is TRBV10-3, the J call TRBJ1-1; unclear D gene. Trimming took 2 bases from V and 6 from J, leaving 13 bases between them. The CDR3 loop spans 14 amino acids. Germline V gene data show CDR1 as ENHRY and CDR2 as SYGVKD. This chain's CDR3 is CAISESGGNPEAFF. In DNA, the CDR3 is TGTGCCATCAGTGAGAGCGGTGGGAATCCTGAAGCTTTCTTT.

Notes on this clone: One end of the junction does not line up with germline, which may come from a read error. The chain couples TRBV7-9 to TRBJ1-2; 7 bases agree with TRBD1. The CDR3 has 15 residues. Germline CDR1 is SEHNR and CDR2 is FQNEAQ (reference sequence). This chain's CDR3 is CSSSPRGQHFYGYTF. For the CDR3, the DNA is TGTTCCAGCAGCCCTAGGGGGCAGCACTTCTATGGCTACACCTTC.

The chain has TRBV19 and TRBJ1-1; 9 bases match TRBD1. CDR1 LNHDA and CDR2 SQIVND come from the germline V gene (reference sequence). The ends lost 3 bases at V and 4 bases at J; junction bases unmatched: 6. The CDR3 extends over 15 amino acids. The CDR3 nucleotides read TGTGCCAGTAGTATCAGGGGGACAGGGATCACTGAAGCTTTCTTT. This encodes CASSIRGTGITEAFF.

V usage is TRBV5-1 and J usage is TRBJ2-5, with 10 bases identical to TRBD2. The germline V gene has CDR1 SGHRS and CDR2 YFSETQ. CDR3 size: 15 residues. The trim removed 2 bases at V and 4 bases at J, leaving 5 bases unmatched. CDR3 DNA sequence: TGCGCCAGCAGCTTAGCGGGAGGGGAAAGAGAGACCCAGTACTTC. Its protein product is CASSLAGGERETQYF. The whole variable domain, filled in from reference TRBV5-1 and TRBJ2-5, reads KAGVTQTPRYLIKTRGQQVTLSCSPISGHRSVSWYQQTPGQGLQFLFEYFSETQRNKGNFPGRFSGRQFSNSRSEMNVSTLELGDSALYLCASSLAGGERETQYFGPGTRLLVL.

The CDR3 sequence: CASSGRGKVTNEKLFF. The CDR3 DNA follows: TGTGCCAGCAGTGGAAGGGGGAAGGTGACTAATGAAAAACTGTTTTTT. The chain is built from TRBV6-1 and TRBJ1-4, with D perhaps TRBD1 (6 bases). V gave up 4 bases and J gave up 2 bases, with 14 bases separating them. The germline CDR1 and CDR2 sequences are MNHNS and SASEGT. CDR3 length: 16 residues.

J is TRBJ1-1 and V is TRBV20-1, with D perhaps TRBD1 (5 bases). CDR3 length: 11 amino acids. Germline assignment: CDR1 DFQATT and CDR2 SNEGSKA (reference sequence). The chain's CDR3 is CRTGGDTEAFF. The CDR3, as DNA: TGCAGGACGGGGGGGGACACTGAAGCTTTCTTT.

This chain uses TRBV7-9 with TRBJ2-6; perhaps TRBD1 as D (6 bases). Between the trimmed V and J ends, which lost 5 bases and 2 bases, there was a span of 13 bases. Germline V gene sequence: CDR1 SEHNR, CDR2 FQNEAQ (reference sequence). This CDR3 region has 16 residues. CDR3 sequence: CASSPRGITGANVLTF. CDR3 in DNA: TGTGCCAGCAGCCCCAGGGGAATAACTGGGGCCAACGTCCTGACTTTC.

V gene TRBV27 combines with J gene TRBJ1-2; 7 bases are a match to TRBD1. CDR3 length equals 15 residues. Germline CDR1 MNHEY, CDR2 SMNVEV (reference sequence). J was trimmed by 2 bases and V by 5 bases; bases with no gene match: 8. CDR3 amino acids: CASSPRTGRNYGYTF. CDR3 nucleotide sequence: TGTGCCAGCAGTCCCCGGACAGGTAGAAACTATGGCTACACCTTC.

The chain employs TRBV5-1 and TRBJ2-7; no definite D call. V gave up 2 bases and J gave up 3 bases, with 12 bases separating them. Germline assignment: CDR1 SGHRS and CDR2 YFSETQ. The CDR3 has 14 amino acids. CDR3 region: CASSLAPRIYEQYF. In nucleotides, the CDR3 is TGCGCCAGCAGCTTAGCGCCTAGAATCTACGAGCAGTACTTC.

The V and J genes are TRBV6-1 and TRBJ1-1; D is ambiguous. The V gene lost 1 base and the J gene lost 8 bases, with 23 bases spanning the gap. From germline, CDR1 is MNHNS and CDR2 SASEGT. This CDR3 region has 17 residues. The CDR3 here is CASSEGLGGPGYSEAFF. The DNA of the CDR3 is TGTGCCAGCAGTGAAGGCCTGGGAGGTCCGGGATACTCCGAAGCTTTCTTT.

The genes are TRBV7-3 and TRBJ2-1, with 8 positions matching TRBD1. Germline-derived CDR1 and CDR2 are SGHTA and FQGTGA. CDR3 size: 15 residues. V lost 3 bases, J lost 6 bases, and 7 bases stayed unmatched. The CDR3 DNA reads TGTGCCAGCAGCTTCAGGACAGGGATGGCCAATGAGCAGTTCTTC. Translation: CASSFRTGMANEQFF.

Notes on this clone: The identical CDR3 is also encoded by other nucleotide sequences in the sample. The rearrangement links TRBV27 to TRBJ1-4; a possible D gene is TRBD1 (6 bases). The CDR3 length is 15 residues. Trimming shortened V by 5 bases and J by 1 base, and 11 bases separated the two germline ends. CDR1 and CDR2 from the germline V gene are MNHEY and SMNVEV (reference sequence). CDR3 DNA sequence: TGTGCCAGCAGTCCTGACAGGTTAACTAATGAAAAACTGTTTTTT. Its protein product is CASSPDRLTNEKLFF. The full variable domain, rest sourced from reference TRBV27 and TRBJ1-4, is EAQVTQNPRYLITVTGKKLTVTCSQNMNHEYMSWYRQDPGLGLRQIYYSMNVEVTDKGDVPEGYKVSRKEKRNFPLILESPSPNQTSLYFCASSPDRLTNEKLFFGSGTQLSVL.

The V and J genes are TRBV10-3 and TRBJ2-7; 10 bases align to TRBD1. V lost 4 bases, J lost 6 bases, and 9 bases stayed unmatched. CDR1 is ENHRY and CDR2 is SYGVKD in the germline V gene. There are 15 residues in the CDR3. In DNA, the CDR3 is TGTGCCATCAGTGCTCCGGGACAGGGGAACTCCGAGCAGTACTTC. Translating it yields CAISAPGQGNSEQYF.

This clone was detected a few times. The chain couples TRBV7-9 to TRBJ2-1, with D possibly TRBD1 on 6 matching bases. This CDR3 comprises 15 residues. The V gene lost 1 base and the J gene lost 6 bases, with 13 bases spanning the gap. Per germline, CDR1 SEHNR and CDR2 FQNEAQ (reference sequence). The CDR3, as DNA: TGTGCCAGCAGCTTAGTTGAAGGGGGAAGCAATGAGCAGTTCTTC. This codes for CASSLVEGGSNEQFF.

The chain is built from TRBV11-2 and TRBJ2-3; D unresolved. CDR1 is SGHAT, CDR2 FQNNGV, per germline. Between the trimmed V and J ends, which lost 8 bases and 5 bases, there was a span of 14 bases. This CDR3 is built from 13 residues. The CDR3 coding sequence is TGTGCCAGCGCGGCGAAACCGGGAGATACGCAGTATTTT. Translation gives CASAAKPGDTQYF.

The chain employs TRBV11-2 and TRBJ2-1; the D is unclear. Looked up from germline, CDR1 is SGHAT and CDR2 is FQNNGV. This CDR3 comprises 15 residues. V gave up 3 bases and J gave up 5 bases, with 14 bases separating them. The chain's CDR3 is CASSLFASFNNEQFF. The CDR3 DNA follows: TGTGCCAGCAGCTTGTTCGCTAGTTTTAACAATGAGCAGTTCTTC.